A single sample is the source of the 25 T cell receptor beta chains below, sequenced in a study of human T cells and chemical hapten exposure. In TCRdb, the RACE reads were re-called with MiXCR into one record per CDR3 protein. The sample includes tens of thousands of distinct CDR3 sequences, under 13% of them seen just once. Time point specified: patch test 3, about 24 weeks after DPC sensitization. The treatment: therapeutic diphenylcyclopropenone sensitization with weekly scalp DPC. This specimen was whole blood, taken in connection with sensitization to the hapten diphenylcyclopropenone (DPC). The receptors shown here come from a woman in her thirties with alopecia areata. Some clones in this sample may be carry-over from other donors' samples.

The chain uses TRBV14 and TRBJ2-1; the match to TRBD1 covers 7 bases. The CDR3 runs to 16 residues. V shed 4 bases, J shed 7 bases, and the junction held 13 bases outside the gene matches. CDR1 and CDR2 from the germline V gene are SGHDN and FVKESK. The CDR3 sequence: CASSPSPGQSRNEQFF. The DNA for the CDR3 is TGTGCCAGCAGCCCGTCCCCGGGACAGTCTCGAAATGAGCAGTTCTTC.

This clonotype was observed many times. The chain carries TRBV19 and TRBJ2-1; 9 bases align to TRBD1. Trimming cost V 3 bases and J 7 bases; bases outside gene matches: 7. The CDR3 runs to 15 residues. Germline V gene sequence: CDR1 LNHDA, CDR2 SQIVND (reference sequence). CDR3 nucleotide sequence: TGTGCCAGTAGTATCCGGGACAGGGTGACTAATGAGCAGTTCTTC. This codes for CASSIRDRVTNEQFF. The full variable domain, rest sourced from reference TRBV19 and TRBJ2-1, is DGGITQSPKYLFRKEGQNVTLSCEQNLNHDAMYWYRQDPGQGLRLIYYSQIVNDFQKGDIAEGYSVSREKKESFPLTVTSAQKNPTAFYLCASSIRDRVTNEQFFGPGTRLTVL.

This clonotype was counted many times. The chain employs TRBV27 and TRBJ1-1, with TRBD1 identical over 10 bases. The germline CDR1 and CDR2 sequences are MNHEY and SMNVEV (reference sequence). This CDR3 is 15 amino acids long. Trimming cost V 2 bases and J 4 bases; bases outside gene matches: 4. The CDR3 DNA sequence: TGTGCCAGCAGTTTAGCAAGACAGGGGGCCACTGAAGCTTTCTTT. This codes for CASSLARQGATEAFF.

CDR3 amino acids: CASSLDQGPYNEQFF. Written as DNA, the CDR3 is TGTGCCAGCAGCTTAGATCAGGGACCCTACAATGAGCAGTTCTTC. This chain joins TRBV7-2 and TRBJ2-1, with D possibly called TRBD1 or TRBD2 (5 bases each). Trimming stripped 1 base from V and 2 bases from J, with 9 bases between. The germline V gene encodes CDR1 SGHTA and CDR2 FQGNSA. This CDR3 is 15 amino acids long.

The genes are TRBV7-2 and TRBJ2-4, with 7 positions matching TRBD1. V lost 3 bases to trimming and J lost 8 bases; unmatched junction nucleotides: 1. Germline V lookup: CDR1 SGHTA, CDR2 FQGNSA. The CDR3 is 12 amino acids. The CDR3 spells CASSLTGYIQYF. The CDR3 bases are TGTGCCAGCAGCTTGACAGGGTACATTCAGTACTTC. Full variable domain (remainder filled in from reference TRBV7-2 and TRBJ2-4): GAGVSQSPSNKVTEKGKDVELRCDPISGHTALYWYRQSLGQGLEFLIYFQGNSAPDKSGLPSDRFSAERTGGSVSTLTIQRTQQEDSAVYLCASSLTGYIQYFGAGTRLSVL.

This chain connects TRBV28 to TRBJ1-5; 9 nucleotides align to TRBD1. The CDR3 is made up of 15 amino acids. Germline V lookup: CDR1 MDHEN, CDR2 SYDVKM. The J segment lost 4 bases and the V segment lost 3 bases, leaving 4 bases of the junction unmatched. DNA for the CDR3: TGTGCCAGCAGTTTTGGGACAGGGCGAAATCAGCCCCAGCATTTT. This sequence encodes CASSFGTGRNQPQHF.

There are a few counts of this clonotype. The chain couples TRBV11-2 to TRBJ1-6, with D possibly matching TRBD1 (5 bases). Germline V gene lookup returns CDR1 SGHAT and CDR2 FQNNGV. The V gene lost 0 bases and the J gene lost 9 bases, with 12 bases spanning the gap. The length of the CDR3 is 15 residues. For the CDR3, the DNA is TGTGCCAGCAGCTTAGAGCAGGGTTCAAGTTCACCCCTCCACTTT. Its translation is CASSLEQGSSSPLHF.

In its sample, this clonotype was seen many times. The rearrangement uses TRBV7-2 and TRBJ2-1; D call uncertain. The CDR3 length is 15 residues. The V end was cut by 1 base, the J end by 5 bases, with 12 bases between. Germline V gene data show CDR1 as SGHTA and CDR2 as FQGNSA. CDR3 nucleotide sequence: TGTGCCAGCAGCTTAGTACCGGCAGAGAACAATGAGCAGTTCTTC. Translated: CASSLVPAENNEQFF.

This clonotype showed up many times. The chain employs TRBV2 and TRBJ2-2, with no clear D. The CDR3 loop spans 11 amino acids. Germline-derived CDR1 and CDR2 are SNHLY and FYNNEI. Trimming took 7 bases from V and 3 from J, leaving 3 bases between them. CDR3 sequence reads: CASKDTGELFF. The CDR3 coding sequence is TGTGCCAGCAAGGACACCGGGGAGCTGTTTTTT.

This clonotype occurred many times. CDR3 sequence reads: CASSGRDSAYEQYF. The CDR3 DNA is TGTGCCAGCTCAGGCCGGGACAGTGCCTACGAGCAGTACTTC. V and J are TRBV18 and TRBJ2-7; 7 bases are shared with TRBD1. V lost 5 bases, J lost 2 bases, and 6 bases stayed unmatched. CDR3 length: 14 residues. Per the germline V gene, CDR1 is KGHSH and CDR2 is LQKENI.

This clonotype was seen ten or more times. CDR3 sequence (DNA): TGCAGCGTTGAATATCTGGGACAGGGGGCGACTGAAGCTTTCTTT. Amino acids: CSVEYLGQGATEAFF. The gene calls are TRBV29-1 and TRBJ1-1, with 12 positions matching TRBD1. The V gene's germline CDR1 is SQVTM and CDR2 ANQGSEA. Trimming took 2 bases from V and 5 from J; bases not matched to a gene: 6. The length of the CDR3 is 15 residues.

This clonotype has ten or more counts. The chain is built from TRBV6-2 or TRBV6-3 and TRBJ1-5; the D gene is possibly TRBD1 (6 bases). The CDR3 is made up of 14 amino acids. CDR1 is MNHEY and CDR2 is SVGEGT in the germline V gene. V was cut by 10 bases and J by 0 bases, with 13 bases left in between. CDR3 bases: TGTGCCACTAGGGACAACTATAGCAATCAGCCCCAGCATTTT. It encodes CATRDNYSNQPQHF.

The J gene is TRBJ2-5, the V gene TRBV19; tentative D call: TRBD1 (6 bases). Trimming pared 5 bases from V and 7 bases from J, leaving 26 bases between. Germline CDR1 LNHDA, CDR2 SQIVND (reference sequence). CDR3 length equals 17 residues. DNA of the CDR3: TGTGCCAGTAGTGCTGGGCCGCGTCAGGGGCTTCGCGGGACCCAGTACTTC. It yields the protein CASSAGPRQGLRGTQYF.

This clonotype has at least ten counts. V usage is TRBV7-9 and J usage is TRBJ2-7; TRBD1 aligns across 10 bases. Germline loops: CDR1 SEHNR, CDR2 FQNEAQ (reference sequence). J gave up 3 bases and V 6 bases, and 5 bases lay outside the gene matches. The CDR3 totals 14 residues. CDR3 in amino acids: CASSHRDRGYEQYF. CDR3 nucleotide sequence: TGTGCCAGCAGTCACCGGGACAGGGGCTACGAGCAGTACTTC.

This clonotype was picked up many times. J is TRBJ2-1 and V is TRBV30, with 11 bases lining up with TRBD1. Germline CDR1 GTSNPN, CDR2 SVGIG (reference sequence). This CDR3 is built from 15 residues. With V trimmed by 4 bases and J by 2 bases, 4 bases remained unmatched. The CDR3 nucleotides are TGTGCCTGGACTCGGACAGGGGGCGCCTACAATGAGCAGTTCTTC. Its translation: CAWTRTGGAYNEQFF. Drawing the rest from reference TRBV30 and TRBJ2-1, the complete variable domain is SQTIHQWPATLVQPVGSPLSLECTVEGTSNPNLYWYRQAAGRGLQLLFYSVGIGQISSEVPQNLSASRPQDRQFILSSKKLLLSDSGFYLCAWTRTGGAYNEQFFGPGTRLTVL.

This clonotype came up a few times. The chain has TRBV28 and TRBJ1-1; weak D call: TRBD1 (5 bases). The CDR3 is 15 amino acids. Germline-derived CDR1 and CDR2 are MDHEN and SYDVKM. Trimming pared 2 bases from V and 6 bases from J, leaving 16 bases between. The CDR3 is CASSLPTVPEAEAFF. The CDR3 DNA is TGTGCCAGCAGTTTACCGACAGTTCCAGAGGCTGAAGCTTTCTTT.

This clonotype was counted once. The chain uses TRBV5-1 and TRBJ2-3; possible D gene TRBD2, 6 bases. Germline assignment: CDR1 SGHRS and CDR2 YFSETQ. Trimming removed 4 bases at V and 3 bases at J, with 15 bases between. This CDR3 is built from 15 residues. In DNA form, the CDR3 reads TGCGCCAGCAGCCCGGGACTCGGGCGGACAGATACGCAGTATTTT. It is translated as CASSPGLGRTDTQYF.

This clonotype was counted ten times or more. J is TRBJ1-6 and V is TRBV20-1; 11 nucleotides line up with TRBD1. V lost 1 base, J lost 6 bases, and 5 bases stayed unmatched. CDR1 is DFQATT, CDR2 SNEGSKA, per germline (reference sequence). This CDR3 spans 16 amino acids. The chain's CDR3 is CSARVTGTGGNSPLHF. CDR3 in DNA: TGCAGTGCTAGAGTGACCGGGACAGGGGGTAATTCACCCCTCCACTTT.

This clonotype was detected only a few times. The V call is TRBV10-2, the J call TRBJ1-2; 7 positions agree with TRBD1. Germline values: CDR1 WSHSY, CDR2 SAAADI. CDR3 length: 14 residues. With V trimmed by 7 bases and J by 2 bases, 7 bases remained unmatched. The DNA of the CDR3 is TGCGCCAGCATAAGACAGGGAGGAAACTATGGCTACACCTTC. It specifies CASIRQGGNYGYTF.

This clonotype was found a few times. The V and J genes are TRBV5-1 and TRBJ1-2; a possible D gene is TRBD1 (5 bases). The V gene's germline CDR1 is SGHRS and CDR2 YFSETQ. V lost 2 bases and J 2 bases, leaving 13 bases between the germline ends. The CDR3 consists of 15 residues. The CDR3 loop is CASSFRGPENYGYTF. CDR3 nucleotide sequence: TGCGCCAGCAGCTTTCGGGGCCCAGAGAACTATGGCTACACCTTC.

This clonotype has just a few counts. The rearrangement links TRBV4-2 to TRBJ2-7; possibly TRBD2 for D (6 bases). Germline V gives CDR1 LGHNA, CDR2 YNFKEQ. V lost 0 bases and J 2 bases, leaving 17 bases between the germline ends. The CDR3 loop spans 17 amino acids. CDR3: CASSQELLGGMTYEQYF. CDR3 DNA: TGTGCCAGCAGCCAAGAACTCCTTGGCGGGATGACCTACGAGCAGTACTTC.

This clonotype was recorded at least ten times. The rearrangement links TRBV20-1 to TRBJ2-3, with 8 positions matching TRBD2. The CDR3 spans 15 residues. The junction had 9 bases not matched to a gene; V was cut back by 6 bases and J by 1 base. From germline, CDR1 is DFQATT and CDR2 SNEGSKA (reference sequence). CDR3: CSADRIAGRTDTQYF. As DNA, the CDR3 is TGCAGTGCAGATCGAATAGCGGGACGCACAGATACGCAGTATTTT.

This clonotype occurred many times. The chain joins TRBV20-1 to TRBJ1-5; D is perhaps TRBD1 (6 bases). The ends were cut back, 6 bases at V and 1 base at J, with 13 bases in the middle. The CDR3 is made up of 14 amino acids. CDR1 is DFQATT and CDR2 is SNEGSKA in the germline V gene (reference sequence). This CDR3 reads CSAIQGASNQPQHF. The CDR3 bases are TGCAGTGCGATACAGGGTGCGAGCAATCAGCCCCAGCATTTT.

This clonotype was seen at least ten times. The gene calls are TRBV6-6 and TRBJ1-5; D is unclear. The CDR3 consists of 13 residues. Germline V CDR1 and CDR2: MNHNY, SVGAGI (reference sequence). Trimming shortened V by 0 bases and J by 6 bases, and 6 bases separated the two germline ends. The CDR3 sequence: CASSYSGSQPQHF. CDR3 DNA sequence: TGTGCCAGCAGTTACTCGGGGAGTCAGCCCCAGCATTTT.

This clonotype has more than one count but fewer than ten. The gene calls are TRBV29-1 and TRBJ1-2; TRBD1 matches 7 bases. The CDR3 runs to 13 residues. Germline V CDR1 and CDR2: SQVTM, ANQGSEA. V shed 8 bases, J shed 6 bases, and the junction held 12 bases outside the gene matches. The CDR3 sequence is CSTPGQSRDGYTF. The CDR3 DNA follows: TGCAGCACGCCGGGACAGAGTAGAGATGGCTACACCTTC.